This T cell receptor beta chain was sequenced in a study of blood T cell repertoires in COVID-19. The study assigned cohorts using participant-reported clinical history. Either two negative PCRs, clearance, or symptom resolution qualified Cohort 3 donors as recovered. The data were produced by immunoSEQ multiplex PCR, yet TCRdb's version contains in-frame clones alone and is incomplete. The data contain 250,000 to 300,000 clones, 75% to 90% of them singletons. The trim removed 5 bases at V and 6 bases at J, leaving 9 bases unmatched. The germline CDR1 and CDR2 sequences are SEHNR and FQNEAQ (reference sequence). CDR3 length equals 15 residues.

The TCR sequence derives from a woman in her 40s who had recovered from COVID-19. Sample: PBMCs or T cells enriched from blood (not recorded which). The rearrangement uses TRBV7-9 and TRBJ1-1; 10 nucleotides match TRBD1. CDR3 sequence reads: CASSPPAGTGAEAFF. As DNA, the CDR3 is TGTGCCAGCAGCCCACCAGCCGGGACAGGGGCTGAAGCTTTCTTT.